This entry lists 3 T cell receptor beta chains sequenced from one sample in a study of human T cells and chemical hapten exposure. MiXCR, run by TCRdb on the RACE reads, gives a single entry per CDR3 protein. The data show around 380,000 distinct CDR3 sequences, with 4.8% seen just once and 2% to 2.5% held by the top ten. Stated time point: patch test 1, 2 weeks after DPC sensitization. Treatment meaning: therapeutic diphenylcyclopropenone sensitization with weekly scalp DPC. The sample consisted of whole blood, taken in connection with sensitization to the hapten diphenylcyclopropenone (DPC). These receptors were obtained from a woman in her forties or fifties with alopecia areata. Some clones in this sample may be carry-over from other donors' samples.

This clonotype appeared many times. The V call is TRBV4-2, the J call TRBJ2-1, with 8 positions matching TRBD2. This CDR3 has 17 residues. With 4 bases clipped from V and 0 bases from J, the junction kept 8 bases outside the gene matches. Germline V CDR1 and CDR2: LGHNA, YNFKEQ. The CDR3 nucleotides read TGTGCCAGCAGCCCCCTCCCAAGCGGGAGCTCCTACAATGAGCAGTTCTTC. As protein: CASSPLPSGSSYNEQFF.

The sample holds a few counts of this clonotype. The V call is TRBV15, the J call TRBJ2-5; possibly TRBD1 or TRBD2 for D (5 bases each). The V gene lost 3 bases and the J gene lost 3 bases, with 11 bases spanning the gap. The length of the CDR3 is 14 residues. In germline, CDR1 is LNHNV, CDR2 YYDKDF (reference sequence). DNA of the CDR3: TGTGCCACCAGCAGGTCCGTGGGGGAAGAGACCCAGTACTTC. It encodes CATSRSVGEETQYF. The entire variable domain, with the rest obtained from reference TRBV15 and TRBJ2-5, is as follows: DAMVIQNPRYQVTQFGKPVTLSCSQTLNHNVMYWYQQKSSQAPKLLFHYYDKDFNNEADTPDNFQSRRPNTSFCFLDIRSPGLGDTAMYLCATSRSVGEETQYFGPGTRLLVL.

This clonotype was picked up a small number of times. V is TRBV7-8 and J is TRBJ1-6, with D uncertain. The CDR3 totals 16 residues. Germline CDR1 reads SGHVS; CDR2 reads FQNEAQ. Trimming left V 1 base short and J 4 bases short, with 11 bases between. CDR3 in DNA: TGTGCCAGCAGCTTAGATGGGAACGTTTATAATTCACCCCTCCACTTT. Encoded protein: CASSLDGNVYNSPLHF.